This passage covers 11 T cell receptor beta chains from one sample sequenced in a study of cytomegalovirus exposure and HLA in healthy donors. It was with 60 Vbeta and 13 Jbeta primers that the PCR ran. Produced via immunoSEQ multiplex PCR; TCRdb's table is partial and in-frame only. The sample lists over 85,000 clones, 65% to 85% occurring once. Sequenced material: PBMCs. The receptor set was obtained from a man aged 40-50 years in good health and CMV-seropositive.

The chain couples TRBV19 to TRBJ2-3; D is ambiguous. V lost 7 bases, J lost 2 bases, and 13 bases lay in between. The CDR3 is 14 amino acids. The germline V gene has CDR1 LNHDA and CDR2 SQIVND (reference sequence). Here the CDR3 reads CASNSKGPTDTQYF. The DNA for the CDR3 is TGTGCCAGTAACAGCAAAGGCCCCACAGATACGCAGTATTTT.

V usage is TRBV4-2 and J usage is TRBJ1-4; D remains ambiguous. Germline V gives CDR1 LGHNA, CDR2 YNFKEQ. Trimming took off 0 bases at V and 9 bases at J, with 8 bases between the two ends. The CDR3 length is 13 residues. The CDR3 here is CASSQEEGKKLFF. The CDR3 bases are TGTGCCAGCAGCCAAGAGGAGGGTAAAAAACTGTTTTTT.

J is TRBJ1-4 and V is TRBV10-3; TRBD1 agrees at 11 bases. The CDR3 sequence is 15 residues long. V lost 2 bases, J lost 8 bases, and 4 bases stayed unmatched. The germline V gene has CDR1 ENHRY and CDR2 SYGVKD. CDR3 loop: CAISEPGQGEEKLFF. The CDR3 coding sequence is TGTGCCATCAGTGAGCCGGGACAGGGGGAAGAAAAACTGTTTTTT.

The V gene is TRBV6-6, the J gene TRBJ2-7; TRBD2 aligns across 9 bases. Germline lookup yields CDR1 MNHNY and CDR2 SVGAGI (reference sequence). V dropped 4 bases and J dropped 1; count of bases not matched to a gene: 5. CDR3 length: 15 residues. CDR3 bases: TGTGCCAGCAGTTTACAGCGGGAGGTTTCCTACGAGCAGTACTTC. Amino acids: CASSLQREVSYEQYF.

This chain joins TRBV28 and TRBJ1-5; D gene ambiguous. V was cut by 5 bases and J by 4 bases, with 6 bases left in between. The CDR3 extends over 12 amino acids. Germline V gene sequence: CDR1 MDHEN, CDR2 SYDVKM. CDR3 coding DNA: TGTGCCAGCAGTCTCGGGAATCAGCCCCAGCATTTT. Translated: CASSLGNQPQHF.

This clone turned up a few times. This chain uses TRBV6-6 with TRBJ2-5, with D uncertain. The DNA end favors TRBJ2-7, so the J call may be wrong. Germline V CDR1 and CDR2: MNHNY, SVGAGI (reference sequence). This CDR3 has 13 amino acids. CDR3 residues: CASSFLTFYEQYF. The DNA for the CDR3 is TGTGCCAGCAGTTTTTTAACGTTTTACGAGCAGTACTTC.

This chain connects TRBV30 to TRBJ2-5; D remains unclear. Trimming cost V 0 bases and J 1 base, with 9 bases left between them. CDR1 and CDR2 from the germline V gene are GTSNPN and SVGIG (reference sequence). CDR3 length: 14 amino acids. The CDR3 coding sequence is TGTGCCTGGAGTGTATTAACGGTCCAAGAGACCCAGTACTTC. This codes for CAWSVLTVQETQYF. The full variable domain, completed using reference TRBV30 and TRBJ2-5, is SQTIHQWPATLVQPVGSPLSLECTVEGTSNPNLYWYRQAAGRGLQLLFYSVGIGQISSEVPQNLSASRPQDRQFILSSKKLLLSDSGFYLCAWSVLTVQETQYFGPGTRLLVL.

The V gene is TRBV5-4, the J gene TRBJ2-5; maybe TRBD1 (7 bases). The J call is in doubt because the DNA end fits TRBJ2-7 better. From germline, CDR1 is SGHNT and CDR2 YYREEE (reference sequence). CDR3 length: 15 residues. CDR3 DNA sequence: TGTGCCAGCGGGCAGGGGGGAGTAAGCTCCTACGAGCAGTACTTC. It codes for CASGQGGVSSYEQYF.

This chain links TRBV30 with TRBJ2-5; unclear D gene. The CDR3 consists of 12 residues. The V end lost 5 bases, the J end lost 5 bases, and 12 bases lay between the germline ends. CDR1 and CDR2 (germline): GTSNPN, SVGIG (reference sequence). Written as DNA, the CDR3 is TGTGCCTGGGAGCCCGCAGGCGAGACCCAGTACTTC. This sequence encodes CAWEPAGETQYF.

This sequence joins TRBV5-1 and TRBJ2-3; 7 bases map to TRBD2. The germline V gene encodes CDR1 SGHRS and CDR2 YFSETQ. This CDR3 region has 17 residues. J was trimmed by 2 bases and V by 0 bases; bases with no gene match: 9. As DNA, the CDR3 is TGCGCCAGCAGCTTGGGGCCTAGCGGAATTATCACAGATACGCAGTATTTT. This codes for CASSLGPSGIITDTQYF.

This chain joins TRBV5-4 and TRBJ2-3; 15 bases map to TRBD2. The ends lost 4 bases at V and 6 bases at J; junction bases unmatched: 6. Germline CDR1 reads SGHNT; CDR2 reads YYREEE (reference sequence). This CDR3 has 16 amino acids. The CDR3 DNA is TGTGCCAGCAGCCCCGGACTAGCGGGAGGGGACGATACGCAGTATTTT. This codes for CASSPGLAGGDDTQYF.